What follows describes a single TCR beta chain. The sample belongs to a study of control samples from healthy donors and cancer patients. Profiled with immunoSEQ multiplex PCR; TCRdb holds only in-frame clones, not every one. This sample carries roughly 130,000 clones, roughly 91% of them seen once, and the ten largest clones take more than 1.5%. With V trimmed by 4 bases and J by 4 bases, 8 bases remained unmatched. The CDR3 has 17 amino acids. From germline, CDR1 is LGHDT and CDR2 YNNKEL (reference sequence). This sequence joins TRBV3-1 (or the pseudogene TRBV3-2) and TRBJ2-1, with 12 bases that match TRBD1. This TCR was sampled from a man over 45 with head and neck cancer. The source material was PBMCs. The CDR3 here is CASSPRDRGRVYNEQFF. DNA of the CDR3: TGTGCCAGCAGCCCCCGGGACAGGGGGCGCGTTTACAATGAGCAGTTCTTC.